The text below deals with one T cell receptor (beta chain). The data originate from a study of Graves' ophthalmopathy and Graves' hyperthyroidism. This CDR3 comprises 13 residues. The V end was cut by 10 bases, the J end by 4 bases, with 13 bases between. Amplification of the TCR beta CDR3 regions used RNA transcripts (as template). HTBI primers primed a first-round RT-PCR, and a second-round multiplex PCR followed. TCRdb itself ran the multiplex PCR reads through MiXCR, one entry per CDR3 protein. The sample carries around 1,200,000 distinct CDR3 sequences, roughly 35% recorded once. The chain is built from TRBV12-3 or TRBV12-4 and TRBJ2-2; no clear D. The TCR sequence derives from an adult man with Graves' hyperthyroidism. Input material: peripheral blood or thyroid tissue (not recorded which). CDR3 protein: CATCRVGTGELFF. CDR3 coding DNA: TGTGCCACGTGTAGGGTTGGCACCGGGGAGCTGTTTTTT.